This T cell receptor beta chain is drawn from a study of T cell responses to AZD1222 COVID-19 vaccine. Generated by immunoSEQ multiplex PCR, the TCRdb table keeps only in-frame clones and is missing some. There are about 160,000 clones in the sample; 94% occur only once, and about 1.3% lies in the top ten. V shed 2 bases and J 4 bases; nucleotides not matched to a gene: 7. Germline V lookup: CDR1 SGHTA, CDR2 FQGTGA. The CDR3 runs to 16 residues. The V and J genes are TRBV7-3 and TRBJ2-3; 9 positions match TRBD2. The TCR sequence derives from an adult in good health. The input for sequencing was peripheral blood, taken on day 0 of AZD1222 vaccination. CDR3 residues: CASSLAAGGPADTQYF. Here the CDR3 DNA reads TGTGCCAGCAGCTTAGCGGCGGGAGGGCCCGCAGATACGCAGTATTTT.